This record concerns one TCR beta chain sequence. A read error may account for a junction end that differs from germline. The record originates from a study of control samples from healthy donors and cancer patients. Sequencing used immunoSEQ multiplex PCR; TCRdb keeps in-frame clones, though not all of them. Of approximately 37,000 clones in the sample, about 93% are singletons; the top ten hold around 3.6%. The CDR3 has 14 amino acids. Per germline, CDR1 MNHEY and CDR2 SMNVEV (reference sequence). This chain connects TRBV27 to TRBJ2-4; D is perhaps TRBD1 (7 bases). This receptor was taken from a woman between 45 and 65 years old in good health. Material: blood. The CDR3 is CASSVTPSGGPLSF. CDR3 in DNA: TGTGCCAGCAGCGTTACCCCTTCAGGGGGGCCTCTTTCCTTC.